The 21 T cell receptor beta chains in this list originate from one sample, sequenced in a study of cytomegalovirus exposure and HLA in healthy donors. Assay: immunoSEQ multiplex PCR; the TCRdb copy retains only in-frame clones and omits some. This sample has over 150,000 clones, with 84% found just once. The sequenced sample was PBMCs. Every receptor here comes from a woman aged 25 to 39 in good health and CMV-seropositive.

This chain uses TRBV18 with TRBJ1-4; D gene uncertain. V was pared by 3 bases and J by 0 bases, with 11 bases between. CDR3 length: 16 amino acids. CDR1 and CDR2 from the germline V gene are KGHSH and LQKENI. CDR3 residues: CASSPRRVATNEKLFF. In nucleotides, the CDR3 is TGTGCCAGCTCACCCCGTCGGGTTGCAACTAATGAAAAACTGTTTTTT. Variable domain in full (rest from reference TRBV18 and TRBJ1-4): NAGVMQNPRHLVRRRGQEARLRCSPMKGHSHVYWYRQLPEEGLKFMVYLQKENIIDESGMPKERFSAEFPKEGPSILRIQQVVRGDSAAYFCASSPRRVATNEKLFFGSGTQLSVL.

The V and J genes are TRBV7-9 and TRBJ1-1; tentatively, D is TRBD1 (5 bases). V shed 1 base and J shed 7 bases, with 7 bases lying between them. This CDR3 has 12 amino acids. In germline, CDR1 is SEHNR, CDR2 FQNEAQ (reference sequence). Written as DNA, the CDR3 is TGTGCCAGCAGCTTAGGCGGGGGTGAAGCTTTCTTT. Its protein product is CASSLGGGEAFF. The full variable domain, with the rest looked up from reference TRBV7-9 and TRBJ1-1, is DTGVSQNPRHKITKRGQNVTFRCDPISEHNRLYWYRQTLGQGPEFLTYFQNEAQLEKSRLLSDRFSAERPKGSFSTLEIQRTEQGDSAMYLCASSLGGGEAFFGQGTRLTVV.

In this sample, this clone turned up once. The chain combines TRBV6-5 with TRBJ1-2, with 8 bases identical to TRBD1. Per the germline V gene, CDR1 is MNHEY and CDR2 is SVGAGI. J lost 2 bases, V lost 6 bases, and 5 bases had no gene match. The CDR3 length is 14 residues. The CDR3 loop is CASSRTGFNYGYTF. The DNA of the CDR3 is TGTGCCAGCAGCCGGACAGGGTTCAACTATGGCTACACCTTC.

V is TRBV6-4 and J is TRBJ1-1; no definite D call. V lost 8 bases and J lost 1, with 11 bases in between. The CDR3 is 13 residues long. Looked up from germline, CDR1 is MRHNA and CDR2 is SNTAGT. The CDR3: CASSPRENTEAFF. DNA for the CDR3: TGTGCCAGCTCTCCCCGGGAGAACACTGAAGCTTTCTTT.

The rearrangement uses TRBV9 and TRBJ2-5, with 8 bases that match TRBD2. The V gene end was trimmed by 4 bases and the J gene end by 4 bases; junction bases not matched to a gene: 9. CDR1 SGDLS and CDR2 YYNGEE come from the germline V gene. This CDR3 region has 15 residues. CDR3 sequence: CASSSRLGLGETQYF. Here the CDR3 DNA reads TGTGCCAGCAGCTCCCGACTGGGACTAGGAGAGACCCAGTACTTC.

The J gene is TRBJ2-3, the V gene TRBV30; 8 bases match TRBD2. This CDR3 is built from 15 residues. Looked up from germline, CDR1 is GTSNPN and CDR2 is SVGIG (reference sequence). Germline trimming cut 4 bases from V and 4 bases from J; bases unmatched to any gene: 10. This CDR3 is CAWTTPGLGPDTQYF. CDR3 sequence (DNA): TGTGCCTGGACCACTCCGGGACTAGGGCCAGATACGCAGTATTTT.

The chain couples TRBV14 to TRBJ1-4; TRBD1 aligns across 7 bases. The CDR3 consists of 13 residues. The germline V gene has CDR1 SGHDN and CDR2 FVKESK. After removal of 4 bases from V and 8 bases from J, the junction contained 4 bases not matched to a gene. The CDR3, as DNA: TGTGCCAGCAGCCCGACAGGGCCAGAAAAACTGTTTTTT. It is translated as CASSPTGPEKLFF.

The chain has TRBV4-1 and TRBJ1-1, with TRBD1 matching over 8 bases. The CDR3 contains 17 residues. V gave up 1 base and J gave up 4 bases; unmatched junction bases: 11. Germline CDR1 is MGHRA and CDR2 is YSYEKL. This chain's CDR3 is CASSQARGLGVSTEAFF. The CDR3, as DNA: TGCGCCAGCAGCCAAGCCAGGGGGCTCGGTGTTAGCACTGAAGCTTTCTTT.

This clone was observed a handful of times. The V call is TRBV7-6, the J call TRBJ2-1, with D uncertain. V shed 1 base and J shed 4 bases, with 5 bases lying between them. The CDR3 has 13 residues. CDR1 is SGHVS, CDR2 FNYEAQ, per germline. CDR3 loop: CASSLESYNEQFF. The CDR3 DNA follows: TGTGCCAGCAGCTTAGAATCGTACAATGAGCAGTTCTTC.

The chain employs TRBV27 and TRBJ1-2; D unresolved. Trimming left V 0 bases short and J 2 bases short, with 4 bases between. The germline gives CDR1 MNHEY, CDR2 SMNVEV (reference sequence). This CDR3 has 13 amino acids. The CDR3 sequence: CASSLSRNYGYTF. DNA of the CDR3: TGTGCCAGCAGTTTATCGCGGAACTATGGCTACACCTTC.

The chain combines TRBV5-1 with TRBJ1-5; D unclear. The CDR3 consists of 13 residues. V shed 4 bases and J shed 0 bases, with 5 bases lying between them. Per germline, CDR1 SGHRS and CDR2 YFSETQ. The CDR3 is CASSLDSNQPQHF. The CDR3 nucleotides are TGCGCCAGCAGCCTAGATAGCAATCAGCCCCAGCATTTT.

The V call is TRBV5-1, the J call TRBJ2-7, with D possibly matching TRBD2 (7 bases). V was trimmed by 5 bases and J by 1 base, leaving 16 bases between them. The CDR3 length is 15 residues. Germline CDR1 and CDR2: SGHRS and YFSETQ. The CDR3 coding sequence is TGCGCCAGCAGGGGGGCTCTAGCGGAATCCTACGAGCAGTACTTC. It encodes CASRGALAESYEQYF.

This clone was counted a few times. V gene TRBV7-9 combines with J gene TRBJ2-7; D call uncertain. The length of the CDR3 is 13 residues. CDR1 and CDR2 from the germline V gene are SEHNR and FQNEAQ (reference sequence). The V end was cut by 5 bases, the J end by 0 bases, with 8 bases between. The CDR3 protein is CASSPADSYEQYF. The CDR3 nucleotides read TGTGCCAGCAGCCCGGCGGACTCCTACGAGCAGTACTTC.

This CDR3 reads CASSSRQGYYGYTF. In DNA form, the CDR3 reads TGCGCCAGCAGCTCTAGACAGGGATACTATGGCTACACCTTC. The genes are TRBV5-1 and TRBJ1-2, with 7 bases fitting TRBD1. This CDR3 is built from 14 residues. CDR1 and CDR2 (germline): SGHRS, YFSETQ. V lost 3 bases to trimming and J lost 3 bases; unmatched junction nucleotides: 5.

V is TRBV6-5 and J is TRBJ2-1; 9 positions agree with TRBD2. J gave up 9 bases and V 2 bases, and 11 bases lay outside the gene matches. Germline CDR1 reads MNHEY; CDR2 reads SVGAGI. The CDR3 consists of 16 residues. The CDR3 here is CASSYGGTSFGSEQFF. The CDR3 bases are TGTGCCAGCAGTTACGGCGGGACTAGCTTTGGCAGTGAGCAGTTCTTC.

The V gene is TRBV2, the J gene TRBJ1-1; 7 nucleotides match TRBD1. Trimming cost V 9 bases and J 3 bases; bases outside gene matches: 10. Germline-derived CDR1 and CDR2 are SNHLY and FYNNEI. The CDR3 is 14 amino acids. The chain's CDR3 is CASRLLQGYTEAFF. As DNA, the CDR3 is TGTGCCAGTAGACTTTTACAGGGGTACACTGAAGCTTTCTTT.

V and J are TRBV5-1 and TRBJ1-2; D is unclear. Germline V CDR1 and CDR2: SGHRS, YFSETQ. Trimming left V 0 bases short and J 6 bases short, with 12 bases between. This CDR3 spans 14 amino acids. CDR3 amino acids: CASSLAPGLDGYTF. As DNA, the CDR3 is TGCGCCAGCAGCTTGGCCCCGGGATTGGATGGCTACACCTTC.

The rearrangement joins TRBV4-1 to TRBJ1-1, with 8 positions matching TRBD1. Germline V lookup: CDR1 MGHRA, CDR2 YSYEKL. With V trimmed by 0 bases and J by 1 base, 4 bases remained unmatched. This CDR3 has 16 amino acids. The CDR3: CASSQDGDRSNTEAFF. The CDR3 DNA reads TGCGCCAGCAGCCAAGATGGGGACAGGTCGAACACTGAAGCTTTCTTT.

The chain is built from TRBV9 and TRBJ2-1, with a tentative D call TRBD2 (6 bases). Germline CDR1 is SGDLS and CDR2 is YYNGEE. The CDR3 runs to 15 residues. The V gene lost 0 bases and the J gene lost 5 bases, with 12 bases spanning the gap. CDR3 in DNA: TGTGCCAGCAGCGTAGCCGTGGGAGGCCACAATGAGCAGTTCTTC. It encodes CASSVAVGGHNEQFF.

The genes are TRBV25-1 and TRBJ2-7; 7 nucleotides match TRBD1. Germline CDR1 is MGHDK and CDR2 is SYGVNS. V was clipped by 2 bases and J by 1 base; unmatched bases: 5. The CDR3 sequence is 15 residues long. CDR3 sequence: CASSETGAVSYEQYF. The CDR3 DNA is TGTGCCAGCAGTGAAACAGGGGCGGTGTCCTACGAGCAGTACTTC.

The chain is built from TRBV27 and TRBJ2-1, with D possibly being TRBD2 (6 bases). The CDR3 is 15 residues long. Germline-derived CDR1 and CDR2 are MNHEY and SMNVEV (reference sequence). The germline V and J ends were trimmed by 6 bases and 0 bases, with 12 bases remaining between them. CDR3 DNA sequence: TGTGCCAGCAGGCTTGGGGGGAGCTCCTACAATGAGCAGTTCTTC. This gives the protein CASRLGGSSYNEQFF.